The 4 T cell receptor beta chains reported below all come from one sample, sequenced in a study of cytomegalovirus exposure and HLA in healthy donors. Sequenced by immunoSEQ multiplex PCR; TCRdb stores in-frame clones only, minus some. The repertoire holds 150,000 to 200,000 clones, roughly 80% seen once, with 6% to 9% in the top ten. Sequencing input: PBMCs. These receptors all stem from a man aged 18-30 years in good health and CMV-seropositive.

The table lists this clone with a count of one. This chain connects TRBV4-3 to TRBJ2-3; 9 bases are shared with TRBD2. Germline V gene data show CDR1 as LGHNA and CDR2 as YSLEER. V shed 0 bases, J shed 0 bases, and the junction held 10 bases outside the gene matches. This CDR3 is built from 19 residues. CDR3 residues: CASSQEYRASGASTDTQYF. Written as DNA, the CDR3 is TGCGCCAGCAGCCAAGAATACAGGGCTAGCGGGGCTAGCACAGATACGCAGTATTTT.

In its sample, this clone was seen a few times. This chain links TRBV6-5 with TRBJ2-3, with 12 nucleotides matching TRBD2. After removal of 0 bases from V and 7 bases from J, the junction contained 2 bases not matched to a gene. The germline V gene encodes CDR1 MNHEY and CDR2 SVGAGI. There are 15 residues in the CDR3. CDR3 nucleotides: TGTGCCAGCAGTTACTCGACTAGCGGGAGTTATACGCAGTATTTT. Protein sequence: CASSYSTSGSYTQYF.

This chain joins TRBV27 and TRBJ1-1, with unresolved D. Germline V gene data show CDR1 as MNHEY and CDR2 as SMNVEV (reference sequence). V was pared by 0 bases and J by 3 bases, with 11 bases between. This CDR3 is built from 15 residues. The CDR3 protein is CASSLSRNPDTEAFF. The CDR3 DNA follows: TGTGCCAGCAGTTTATCCAGGAATCCGGACACTGAAGCTTTCTTT.

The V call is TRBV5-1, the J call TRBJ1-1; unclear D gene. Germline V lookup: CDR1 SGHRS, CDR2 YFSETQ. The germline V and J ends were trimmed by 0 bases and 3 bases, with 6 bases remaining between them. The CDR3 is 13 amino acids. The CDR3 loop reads CASSLEPDTEAFF. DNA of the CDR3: TGCGCCAGCAGCTTGGAGCCGGACACTGAAGCTTTCTTT.